This T cell receptor (beta chain) was recorded in a study of CD8 T cells in Susac syndrome. With V trimmed by 0 bases and J by 3 bases, 4 bases remained unmatched. CDR3 length: 15 amino acids. Germline values: CDR1 SEHNR, CDR2 FQNEAQ (reference sequence). TCR beta sequencing was performed on blood CD8+ and CD4+ T cells. Those who served as multiple sclerosis controls were treatment-naive patients with stable or active relapsing-remitting disease. TEMRA cells were FACS-enriched, with CD8+ and CD4+ T cells isolated negatively. A quantity of 0.5 to 1 ug RNA underwent reverse transcription using random hexamers. An immunoSEQ multiplex PCR amplified TCR beta CDR3 over 54 Vbeta and 13 Jbeta. Via MiXCR, TCRdb re-called the immunoSEQ multiplex PCR reads, giving one row per CDR3 protein. The table has about 250,000 distinct CDR3 sequences, around 93% seen once; the top ten hold approximately 0.072%.

Material for sequencing was CD4+ T cells from PBMCs. This receptor was taken from a human donor with multiple sclerosis. The rearrangement joins TRBV7-9 to TRBJ2-7; 8 bases are a match to TRBD1. For the CDR3, the DNA is TGTGCCAGCAGCTTAGCCAGGGGGCAAGACTACGAGCAGTACTTC. Residues: CASSLARGQDYEQYF.